The 17 T cell receptor beta chains listed next were all sequenced from one sample in a study of T cell responses to AZD1222 COVID-19 vaccine. Assay used: immunoSEQ multiplex PCR; TCRdb lists only in-frame clones, some missing. The sample lists around 160,000 clones; 90% to 95% were seen once. The sample in question was peripheral blood, obtained on day 0 of MenACWY control vaccination. Receptors were obtained from an adult in good health.

The CDR3, as DNA: TGTGCCATAAGGGGCAGGAGCTCCTATAATTCACCCCTCCACTTT. Translated: CAIRGRSSYNSPLHF. V and J are TRBV10-3 and TRBJ1-6; tentative D call: TRBD1 (5 bases). Trimming took 9 bases from V and 0 from J, leaving 12 bases between them. Germline values: CDR1 ENHRY, CDR2 SYGVKD. There are 15 residues in the CDR3.

The chain carries TRBV6-5 and TRBJ1-3; no reliable D call. Germline CDR1 reads MNHEY; CDR2 reads SVGAGI. V lost 0 bases and J lost 0, with 9 bases in between. This CDR3 is built from 16 residues. CDR3 sequence (DNA): TGTGCCAGCAGTTACTCGAGGCAGTTCTCTGGAAACACCATATATTTT. Its protein product is CASSYSRQFSGNTIYF.

This chain uses TRBV5-1 with TRBJ1-3; no clear D. This CDR3 comprises 14 residues. Germline V gives CDR1 SGHRS, CDR2 YFSETQ. Trimming removed 6 bases from V and 0 bases from J, with 10 bases in between. CDR3 amino acids: CASMRGSSGNTIYF. As DNA, the CDR3 is TGCGCCAGCATGAGAGGGAGCTCTGGAAACACCATATATTTT.

The gene calls are TRBV19 and TRBJ1-5; D unclear. Trimming took off 3 bases at V and 3 bases at J, with 9 bases between the two ends. The CDR3 length is 14 residues. The germline V gene has CDR1 LNHDA and CDR2 SQIVND (reference sequence). CDR3 DNA: TGTGCCAGTAGTATTCGGGTGGCCAATCAGCCCCAGCATTTT. Translated, it gives CASSIRVANQPQHF.

The chain recombines TRBV28 with TRBJ1-1; no clear D. Trimming removed 5 bases at V and 5 bases at J, with 12 bases between. The CDR3 totals 13 residues. Per the germline V gene, CDR1 is MDHEN and CDR2 is SYDVKM. CDR3 coding DNA: TGTGCCAGCAGTCTACAAGTGGGAACTGAAGCTTTCTTT. It yields the protein CASSLQVGTEAFF.

The chain joins TRBV6-1 to TRBJ1-1, with D perhaps matching TRBD1 (6 bases). The CDR3 has 12 amino acids. V was shortened by 3 bases and J by 10 bases, with 12 bases between the two germline ends. CDR1 and CDR2 (germline): MNHNS, SASEGT. CDR3 region: CASSDGTLGAFF. CDR3 bases: TGTGCCAGCAGTGACGGGACATTAGGAGCTTTCTTT.

This chain uses TRBV27 with TRBJ1-6, with 9 bases fitting TRBD1. The CDR3 runs 16 residues. The germline V gene has CDR1 MNHEY and CDR2 SMNVEV (reference sequence). J gave up 5 bases and V 6 bases, and 8 bases lay outside the gene matches. The CDR3 region is CASSGTGSWNNSPLHF. The CDR3, as DNA: TGTGCCAGCAGCGGGACAGGGTCTTGGAATAATTCACCCCTCCACTTT.

The CDR3 here is CASSPSSGSTEAFF. The CDR3 nucleotides are TGTGCCAGCAGCCCCAGTTCAGGGAGCACTGAAGCTTTCTTT. This rearrangement joins TRBV3-1 (or the pseudogene TRBV3-2) to TRBJ1-1, with D perhaps TRBD1 (5 bases). Germline V gene sequence: CDR1 LGHDT, CDR2 YNNKEL (reference sequence). V lost 4 bases, J lost 4 bases, and 13 bases lay in between. The CDR3 spans 14 residues.

This clone appeared a single time. This specimen includes other DNA sequences encoding the same CDR3. This sequence joins TRBV5-4 and TRBJ1-2, with 8 bases lining up with TRBD1. Germline lookup yields CDR1 SGHNT and CDR2 YYREEE (reference sequence). V trimming: 4 bases; J trimming: 2 bases; junction bases outside the gene matches: 4. The CDR3 consists of 14 residues. CDR3 residues: CASSVGQGNYGYTF. CDR3 in DNA: TGTGCCAGCAGCGTAGGACAGGGCAACTATGGCTACACCTTC.

CDR3 nucleotides: TGCAGTGCTAGTCCCCTTCCCCCTGAAGCTTTCTTT. Residues: CSASPLPPEAFF. The chain links TRBV20-1 to TRBJ1-1; D is uncertain. Trimming removed 3 bases at V and 6 bases at J, with 11 bases between. CDR1 and CDR2 from the germline V gene are DFQATT and SNEGSKA (reference sequence). This CDR3 region has 12 residues.

This clone was found once. The chain carries TRBV14 and TRBJ2-2, with D perhaps matching TRBD2 (6 bases). The germline V gene has CDR1 SGHDN and CDR2 FVKESK. With 3 bases removed from V and 4 bases from J, the gap between germline ends came to 9 bases. This CDR3 is built from 14 residues. The CDR3 nucleotides read TGTGCCAGCAGCCAGGGGGGTCGCACCGGGGAGCTGTTTTTT. Protein sequence: CASSQGGRTGELFF.

The chain links TRBV7-9 to TRBJ1-3; D call uncertain. V gave up 6 bases and J gave up 0 bases, with 3 bases separating them. Germline CDR1 SEHNR, CDR2 FQNEAQ (reference sequence). The CDR3 covers 12 residues. The CDR3 loop is CASRLSGNTIYF. CDR3 sequence (DNA): TGTGCCAGCAGGCTCTCTGGAAACACCATATATTTT.

This chain joins TRBV28 and TRBJ1-3; TRBD1 matches 7 bases. This CDR3 is 12 amino acids long. Unmatched junction bases numbered 3, after V lost 5 bases and J lost 8 bases. Germline V gene lookup returns CDR1 MDHEN and CDR2 SYDVKM. The CDR3 DNA reads TGTGCCAGCAGTGGACAGGTTGACACCATATATTTT. Its translation: CASSGQVDTIYF.

The V and J genes are TRBV9 and TRBJ2-3; 7 bases map to TRBD1. This CDR3 has 17 amino acids. Germline assignment: CDR1 SGDLS and CDR2 YYNGEE. V lost 0 bases to trimming and J lost 0 bases; unmatched junction nucleotides: 7. The chain's CDR3 is CASSVEGRGMSTDTQYF. The CDR3 coding sequence is TGTGCCAGCAGCGTAGAGGGCAGGGGGATGAGCACAGATACGCAGTATTTT.

V and J are TRBV3-1 (or the pseudogene TRBV3-2) and TRBJ1-6; TRBD1 might be the D (5 bases). V lost 1 base, J lost 7 bases, and 8 bases lay in between. Germline V lookup: CDR1 LGHDT, CDR2 YNNKEL (reference sequence). CDR3 length equals 14 residues. The DNA of the CDR3 is TGTGCCAGCAGCCAAGTGTCAGGGAATTCACCCCTCCACTTT. It codes for CASSQVSGNSPLHF.

The V gene is TRBV7-9, the J gene TRBJ2-7; D unclear. CDR3 size: 18 residues. V was pared by 5 bases and J by 2 bases, with 25 bases between. Germline V CDR1 and CDR2: SEHNR, FQNEAQ (reference sequence). CDR3 in DNA: TGTGCCAGCAGCCTCCCCATCGAGCCTAGTCGGATACCCTACGAGCAGTACTTC. Translation gives CASSLPIEPSRIPYEQYF.

The rearrangement joins TRBV30 to TRBJ2-3, with D tentatively TRBD1 (6 bases). The V end was cut by 2 bases, the J end by 2 bases, with 11 bases between. In germline, CDR1 is GTSNPN, CDR2 SVGIG (reference sequence). The CDR3 is 14 residues long. CDR3 sequence: CAWSQGKTTDTQYF. CDR3 DNA: TGTGCCTGGAGTCAGGGGAAGACCACAGATACGCAGTATTTT.